This TCR beta chain comes out of a study of cytomegalovirus exposure and HLA in healthy donors (dated by TCRdb to 2017 to 2019). About the investigation overall: According to an earlier analysis of a few hundred of the donors, about 179 million T cells yielded over 90 million unique TCR beta sequences and roughly 280 Gb of sequence data. An early release covering 550 to 650 HLA-typed donors comprised roughly 300 gigabases of sequencing data and roughly 86 million unique TCR sequences. Of the approximately 400 genotyped donors, over 65% fell in the genetic ancestry cluster associated with self-reported Caucasian donors. The aim of the study was to test whether cataloging public T cell receptors could identify signatures of past pathogen exposure. Using immunosequencing, the study profiled T cell repertoires from 500 to 800 subjects and related those repertoires to cytomegalovirus serostatus. Along with the roughly 710-subject first cohort, a separate validation cohort of approximately 110 different subjects was used. To predict cytomegalovirus infection status, the study brought together high-throughput TCR immunosequencing, statistical association of individual TCRs with disease status, and machine learning. To study patterns of TCR occurrence, a later analysis re-analyzed previously published TCR beta repertoires from several hundred donors and added high-resolution HLA genotyping. In the later analysis, no new phenotypic data were used to find candidate immune exposures; instead, reliance was placed on TCR beta sequences and their occurrence across donors. An earlier analysis of more than 450 of the donors used high-throughput TCR beta sequencing to judge whether each TCR beta V gene segment behaved as functional or pseudogenic. Donor age, sex, ethnicity and CMV serostatus were collected together with the repertoire data. A later genetic analysis used genome-wide SNP genotypes for about three fifths of the roughly 700 donors, treating that subset as a discovery cohort. Every repertoire in the discovery cohort had been generated on one and the same sequencing platform. HLA typing included class I and class II loci at four-digit resolution. The number of donors typed differed by locus, with about 629-630 for A, B, C, DRB1 and DQB1, around 500 for DQA1, 600 to 610 for DPA1, and 450 to 480 for DPB1. Roughly five DR-DQ haplotypes were handled as single units for association and clustering, since linkage in the cohort was strong. Among about 390 genotyped donors of the cohort, an average of roughly 240,000 unique TCR beta nucleotide sequences were sequenced per donor, around 18% of them non-productive. The investigation overall reported the following: The authors suggested that the approach could potentially be generalized to other disease states and immunological phenotypes. Most TCR sequences were observed very rarely across donors, whereas some public TCRs were present in many individuals. In a later analysis, TCR association rates were found to vary across HLA loci, with the most associated TCRs seen for DRB1 alleles and the fewest for HLA-C alleles. In a later analysis, HLA-associated TCR beta chains showed more clonal expansion and lower generation probabilities than non-associated chains that were equally common. An association between a missense DCLRE1C variant and V-gene and J-gene trimming of TCR beta chains was found in a later genetic analysis and replicated in an independent cohort. A total of 150 to 200 TCR beta chains were listed by the study as associated with cytomegalovirus. Presence/absence analyses assumed roughly uniform sequencing depth across donors, an assumption that may not hold. Linkage disequilibrium might explain the correlated functional status among segregating V segments, but an unknown experimental factor could not be excluded. Compared with the 666-donor mean, donors in an Asian-associated ancestry cluster had fewer N-insertions in productive TCRs, according to a later genetic analysis. In an earlier analysis of fewer than 750 of the donors, most TCR beta V segments were observed in productive rearrangements about 90% or about 30% of the time, broadly matching IMGT annotations. In vitro tests confirmed that a few of the cytomegalovirus-associated TCR beta chains recognize cytomegalovirus antigens. Because counts were too low, more than 15 rarely observed V segments, including chromosome 9 orphons, were left out of the earlier analysis of 587 of the donors. Specific HLA alleles were associated with 15,000 to 20,000 TCR beta sequences at a false discovery rate of 0.05 in a later analysis. Because HLA typing was missing for some donors at each locus, association tests included only the typed subset. The cohort was sequenced for TCR beta chains only, and without alpha or paired-chain data the features that could be detected were limited. A further reported finding was that TCR beta sequences accurately predicted the HLA-A and HLA-B alleles for most subjects in the first cohort. A cluster of highly shared sequence variants was judged likely to be a technical artifact of the sequencing pipeline. Most CMV-associated TCR beta chains appeared to be HLA-restricted in a later analysis, and the HLA associations seemed to be driven largely by CMV exposure. The only immune exposure information available for the cohort was CMV serostatus. Several of the top co-occurrence clusters appeared to be linked to parvovirus B19, influenza, CMV and Epstein-Barr virus, according to a later analysis. The classifier was reported to diagnose cytomegalovirus status with high specificity and sensitivity in both the original and validation cohorts. Assigning TCR associations to individual alleles was difficult when HLA alleles, especially DR and DQ, strongly co-occurred.

The cohort consisted of hundreds of healthy bone marrow donors. At the time of sampling, all cohort members were nominally healthy, though unrecorded immune exposures were likely present. The donor tested CMV seropositive and was one of the 289 seropositive cohort members. A peripheral blood sample was provided by each donor, and peripheral blood mononuclear cells were used for TCR beta sequencing. The Qiagen DNeasy Blood Extraction Kit was used to extract genomic DNA from the blood cell samples. Comment on this clone: There is no known antigen for this receptor. No much larger clonotype is one base removed from it; base qualities were not supplied.

Library method: the immunoSEQ multiplex PCR assay. The multiplex PCR relied on a mix of 60 forward primers for TCR Vbeta segments and 13 reverse primers for TCR Jbeta segments. A multiplex PCR assay on genomic DNA amplified the CDR3 region of rearranged TCR beta genes. The Illumina HiSeq System was used to sequence the amplified TCR beta libraries as 87-base-pair reads. The original methods were these. A later analysis tallied around 87 million unique TCR beta chains across the 650 to 750 repertoires, and about 12 million of those chains were shared by two or more donors. A nearest-neighbor algorithm error-corrected the raw reads and collapsed the reads into unique sequences, merging closely related sequences to remove PCR and sequencing errors. V, D and J gene segments were assigned by aligning CDR3 sequences to IMGT reference sequences. For a sequence to be retained, a match of at least six nucleotides was required to both a V gene segment and a J gene segment. A rearrangement counted as productive if the CDR3 had no stop codons and remained in frame with V and J, and every other rearrangement counted as non-productive. CDR3 was defined by IMGT convention, running from the second conserved V-encoded cysteine to the conserved J-encoded phenylalanine. The earlier analysis of about 610 of the donors excluded sequences that lacked an unambiguous match to a single V gene segment. In an earlier analysis of approximately 590 of the donors, a V segment was called functional when productive rearrangements were above 56.7%, and segregating when the standard deviation between donors exceeded 5%. To diagnose cytomegalovirus status from the catalog of TCR beta chain sequences, a statistical classification framework was built. A later analysis assigned V and J genes by comparing TCR nucleotide sequences with IMGT/GENE-DB human TR gene sequences. In a later analysis, CDR3 sequences and most-parsimonious VDJ recombination scenarios were assigned using the TCRdist pipeline. In a later analysis, each TCR beta chain was defined by its CDR3 amino acid sequence together with its V-gene family, and reads lacking a unique V-gene family were excluded. To address suspected cross-contamination and a sequencing artifact, a later analysis removed 592 highly shared, low-generation-probability nucleotide sequences. For each public chain, a later analysis derived a clonal expansion index from normalized ranks of inferred template counts within each repertoire. A later analysis computed generation probabilities with a VDJ recombination model fitted to out-of-frame rearrangements, and checked the results against IGoR. A later analysis scored TCR-TCR, TCR-HLA and TCR-CMV co-occurrence with hypergeometric tests, applying a repertoire-size bias correction to TCR pairs. To estimate false discovery rates, a later analysis permuted the HLA or CMV assignments 20 times. In a later analysis, co-occurring TCRs were grouped with DBSCAN, and TCRdist sequence similarity was added when clustering was performed within HLA-allele-positive subsets. Repertoires with fewer than 30,000 or more than 120,000 public chains, plus five repertoires with anomalous nucleotide sharing, were excluded from co-occurrence clustering. Here the immuneACCESS table is served through TCRdb, limited to in-frame sequences with V and J called. Missing clones are a known gap in these copies; in checked studies unresolved V genes cover under half, and the rest lacks a known reason. V and J calls and clone size are those listed in that table; D and trimming were worked out from the DNA. For this sample the table gives approximately 95,000 clones, of which around 86% were detected only once. About 3.9% of the sample is held by the ten biggest clonotypes.

The material sequenced was PBMCs. This sequence was found in a woman in her 70s in good health and CMV-seropositive.

The CDR3 region has the sequence CASSAGGPTDTQYF. The DNA sequence is given as TGCGCCAGCAGCGCCGGGGGTCCCACAGATACGCAGTATTTT. The sequence joins TRBV4-1 to TRBJ2-3; a tentative D match to TRBD2 spans 6 bases. The CDR3 measures 14 amino acids from cysteine to phenylalanine. Left in the record is the CDR3 DNA by itself, 42 bases read in frame from the first base. CDR1 MGHRA and CDR2 YSYEKL are derived from the germline V gene. Relative to germline, V is 5 bases shorter and J is 2 bases shorter, with 11 bases between their ends.